This section outlines one T cell receptor (beta chain) sequence together with its context. As originally analysed: Counts of nucleated cells, estimated from reference gene primer amplification, were obtained. The assay was immunoSEQ multiplex PCR, and TCRdb's table has in-frame clones only and misses some. D and trimming come from the DNA, and the V and J calls and clone size come from that table. The sample has 180,000 or so clones, over 75% seen once. Germline V gives CDR1 MNHEY, CDR2 SVGAGI. The CDR3 length is 14 residues. Trimming took 10 bases from V and 2 from J; bases not matched to a gene: 10. This sample was taken from a study of blood T cell repertoires in COVID-19. Study in general: Samples came from the United States, Italy and Spain, spanning acute and convalescent COVID-19. Sample material is recorded as cDNA or gDNA derived from T cells, B-cell-depleted T cells, or PBMCs.

This receptor was taken from a woman aged 80 or over with acute or convalescent COVID-19. Sequenced sample: peripheral blood. This sequence joins TRBV6-5 and TRBJ2-7, with TRBD2 identical over 8 bases. CDR3 amino acids: CATQRGLGPYEQYF. CDR3 coding DNA: TGTGCCACCCAGCGGGGGCTCGGACCCTACGAGCAGTACTTC.